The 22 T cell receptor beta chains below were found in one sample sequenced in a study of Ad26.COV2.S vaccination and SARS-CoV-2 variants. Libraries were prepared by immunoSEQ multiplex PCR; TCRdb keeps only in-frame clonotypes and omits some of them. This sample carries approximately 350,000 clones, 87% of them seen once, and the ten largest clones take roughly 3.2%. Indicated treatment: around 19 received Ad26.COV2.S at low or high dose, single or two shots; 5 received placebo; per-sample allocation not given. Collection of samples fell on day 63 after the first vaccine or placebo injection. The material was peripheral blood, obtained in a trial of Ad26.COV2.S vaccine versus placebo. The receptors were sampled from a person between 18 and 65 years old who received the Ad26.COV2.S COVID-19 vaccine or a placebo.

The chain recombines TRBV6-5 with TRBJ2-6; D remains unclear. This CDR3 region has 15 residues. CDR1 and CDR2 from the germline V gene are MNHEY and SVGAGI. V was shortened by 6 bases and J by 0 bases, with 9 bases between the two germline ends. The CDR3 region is CASSWTLSGANVLTF. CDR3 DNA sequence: TGTGCCAGCAGCTGGACCCTCTCTGGGGCCAACGTCCTGACTTTC.

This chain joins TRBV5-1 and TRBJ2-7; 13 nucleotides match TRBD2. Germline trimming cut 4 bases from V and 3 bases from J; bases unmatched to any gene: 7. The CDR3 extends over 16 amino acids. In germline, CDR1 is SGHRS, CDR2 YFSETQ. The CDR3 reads CASSAGLAGAGYEQYF. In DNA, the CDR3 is TGCGCCAGCAGCGCCGGACTAGCGGGGGCTGGCTACGAGCAGTACTTC.

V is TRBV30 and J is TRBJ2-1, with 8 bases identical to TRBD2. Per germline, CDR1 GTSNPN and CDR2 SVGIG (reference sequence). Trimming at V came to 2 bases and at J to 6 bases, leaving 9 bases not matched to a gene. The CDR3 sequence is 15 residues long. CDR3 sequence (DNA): TGTGCCTGGAGTAGGGGACTAGGTCCAGGCAATGAGCAGTTCTTC. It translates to CAWSRGLGPGNEQFF.

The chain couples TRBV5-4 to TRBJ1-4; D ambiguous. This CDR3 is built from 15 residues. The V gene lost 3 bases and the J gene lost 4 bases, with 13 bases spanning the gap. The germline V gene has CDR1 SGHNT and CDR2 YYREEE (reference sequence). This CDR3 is CASSSTQEGNEKLFF. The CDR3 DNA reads TGTGCCAGCAGCTCCACACAAGAGGGTAATGAAAAACTGTTTTTT. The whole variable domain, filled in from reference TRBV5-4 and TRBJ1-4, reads ETGVTQSPTHLIKTRGQQVTLRCSSQSGHNTVSWYQQALGQGPQFIFQYYREEENGRGNFPPRFSGLQFPNYSSELNVNALELDDSALYLCASSSTQEGNEKLFFGSGTQLSVL.

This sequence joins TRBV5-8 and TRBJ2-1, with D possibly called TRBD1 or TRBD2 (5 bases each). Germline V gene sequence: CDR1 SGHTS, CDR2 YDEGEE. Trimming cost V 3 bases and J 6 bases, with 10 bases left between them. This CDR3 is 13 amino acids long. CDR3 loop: CASSYGGGNEQFF. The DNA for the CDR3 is TGTGCCAGCAGCTATGGTGGGGGCAATGAGCAGTTCTTC. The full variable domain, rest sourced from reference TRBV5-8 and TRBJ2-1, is EAGVTQSPTHLIKTRGQQATLRCSPISGHTSVYWYQQALGLGLQFLLWYDEGEERNRGNFPPRFSGRQFPNYSSELNVNALELEDSALYLCASSYGGGNEQFFGPGTRLTVL.

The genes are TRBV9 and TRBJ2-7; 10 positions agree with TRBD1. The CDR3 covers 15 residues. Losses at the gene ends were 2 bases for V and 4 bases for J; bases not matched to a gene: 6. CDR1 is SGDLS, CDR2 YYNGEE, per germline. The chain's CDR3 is CASSVRDRGLYEQYF. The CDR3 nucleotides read TGTGCCAGCAGCGTCCGGGACAGGGGATTGTACGAGCAGTACTTC.

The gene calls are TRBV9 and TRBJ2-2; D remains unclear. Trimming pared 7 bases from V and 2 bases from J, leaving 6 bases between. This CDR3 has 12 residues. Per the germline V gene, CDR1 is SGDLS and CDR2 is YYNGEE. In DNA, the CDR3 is TGTGCCAGCGAGACCAACACCGGGGAGCTGTTTTTT. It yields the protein CASETNTGELFF.

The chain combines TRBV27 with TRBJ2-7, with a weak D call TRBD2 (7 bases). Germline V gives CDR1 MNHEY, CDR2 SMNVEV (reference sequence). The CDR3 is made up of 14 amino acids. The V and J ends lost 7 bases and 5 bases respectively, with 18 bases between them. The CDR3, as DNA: TGTGCCAGCAAGGGAGGGGGTGCTTTCGACGAGCAGTACTTC. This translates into CASKGGGAFDEQYF.

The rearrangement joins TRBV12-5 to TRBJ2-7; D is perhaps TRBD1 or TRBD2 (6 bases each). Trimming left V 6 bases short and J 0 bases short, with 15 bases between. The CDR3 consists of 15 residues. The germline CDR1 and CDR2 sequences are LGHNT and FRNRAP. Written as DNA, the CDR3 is TGTGCTAGTGGCCTGGGGGGCATCAGCTCCTACGAGCAGTACTTC. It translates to CASGLGGISSYEQYF.

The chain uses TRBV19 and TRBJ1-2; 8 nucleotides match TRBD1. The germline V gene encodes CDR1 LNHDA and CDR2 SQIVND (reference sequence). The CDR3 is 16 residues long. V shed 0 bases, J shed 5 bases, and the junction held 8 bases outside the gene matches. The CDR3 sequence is CASSIDDRGVLYGYTF. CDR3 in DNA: TGTGCCAGTAGTATAGATGACAGGGGAGTACTTTATGGCTACACCTTC. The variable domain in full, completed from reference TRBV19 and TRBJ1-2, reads DGGITQSPKYLFRKEGQNVTLSCEQNLNHDAMYWYRQDPGQGLRLIYYSQIVNDFQKGDIAEGYSVSREKKESFPLTVTSAQKNPTAFYLCASSIDDRGVLYGYTFGSGTRLTVV.

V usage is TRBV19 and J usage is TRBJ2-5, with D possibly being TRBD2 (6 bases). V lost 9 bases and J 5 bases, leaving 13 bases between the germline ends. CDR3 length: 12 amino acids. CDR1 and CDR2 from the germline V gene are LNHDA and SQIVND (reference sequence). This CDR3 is CASGTGAETQYF. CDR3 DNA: TGTGCCAGCGGGACTGGAGCGGAGACCCAGTACTTC.

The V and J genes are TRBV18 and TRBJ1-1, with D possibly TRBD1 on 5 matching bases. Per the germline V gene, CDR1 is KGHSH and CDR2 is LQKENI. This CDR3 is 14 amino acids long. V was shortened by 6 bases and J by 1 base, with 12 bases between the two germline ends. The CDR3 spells CASSPTGTNTEAFF. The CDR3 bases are TGTGCCAGCTCCCCGACCGGGACGAACACTGAAGCTTTCTTT.

CDR3 sequence: CAMSVGGPWNEQFF. In DNA form, the CDR3 reads TGTGCCATGTCCGTGGGGGGGCCGTGGAATGAGCAGTTCTTC. The genes are TRBV10-3 and TRBJ2-1; D might be TRBD2 (7 bases). Deletions cut 9 bases from V and 7 bases from J, with 19 bases between. The germline CDR1 and CDR2 sequences are ENHRY and SYGVKD. The CDR3 length is 14 residues.

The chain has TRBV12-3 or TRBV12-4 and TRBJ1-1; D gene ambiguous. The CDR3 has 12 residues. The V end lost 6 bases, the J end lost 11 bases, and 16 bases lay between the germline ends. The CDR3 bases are TGTGCCAGCAGCTACGGATCTTCTGGGGCTTTCTTT. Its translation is CASSYGSSGAFF.

The CDR3: CASLRTGGYEQYF. The CDR3 DNA reads as TGTGCCAGCCTCCGAACAGGAGGTTACGAGCAGTACTTC. This rearrangement joins TRBV6-5 to TRBJ2-7; D possibly uses TRBD1 or TRBD2 (5 bases each). Germline values: CDR1 MNHEY, CDR2 SVGAGI. Trimming took 8 bases from V and 4 from J, leaving 15 bases between them. The CDR3 covers 13 residues.

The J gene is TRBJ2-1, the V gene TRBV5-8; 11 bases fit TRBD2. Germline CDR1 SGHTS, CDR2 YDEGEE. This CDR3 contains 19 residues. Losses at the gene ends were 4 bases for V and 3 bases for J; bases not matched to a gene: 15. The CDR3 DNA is TGTGCCAGCAGCCCCGGGACTAGCGGCGCTTCGATGGTCTACAATGAGCAGTTCTTC. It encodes CASSPGTSGASMVYNEQFF.

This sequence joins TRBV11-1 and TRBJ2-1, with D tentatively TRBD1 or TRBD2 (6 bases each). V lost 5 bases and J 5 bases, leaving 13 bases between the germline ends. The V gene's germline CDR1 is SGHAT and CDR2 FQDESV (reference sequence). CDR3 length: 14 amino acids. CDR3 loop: CASSGGQWNNEQFF. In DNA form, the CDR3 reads TGTGCCAGCAGCGGGGGGCAATGGAACAATGAGCAGTTCTTC.

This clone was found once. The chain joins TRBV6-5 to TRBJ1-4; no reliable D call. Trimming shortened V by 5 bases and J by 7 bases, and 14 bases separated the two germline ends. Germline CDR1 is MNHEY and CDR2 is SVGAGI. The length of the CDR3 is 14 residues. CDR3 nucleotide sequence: TGTGCCAGCAGTATTGGATGGGGTGGTGAAAAACTGTTTTTT. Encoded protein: CASSIGWGGEKLFF.

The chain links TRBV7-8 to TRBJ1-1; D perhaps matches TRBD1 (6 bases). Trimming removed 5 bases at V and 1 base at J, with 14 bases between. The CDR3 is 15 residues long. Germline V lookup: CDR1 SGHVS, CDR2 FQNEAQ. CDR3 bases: TGTGCCAGCAGCCCCCGACAGGCGGAGAACACTGAAGCTTTCTTT. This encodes CASSPRQAENTEAFF.

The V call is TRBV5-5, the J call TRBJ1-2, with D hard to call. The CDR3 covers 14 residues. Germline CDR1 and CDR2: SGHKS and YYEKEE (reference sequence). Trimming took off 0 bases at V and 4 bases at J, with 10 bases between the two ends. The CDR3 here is CASSLGVESYGYTF. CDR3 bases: TGTGCCAGCAGCTTGGGAGTAGAGTCCTATGGCTACACCTTC.

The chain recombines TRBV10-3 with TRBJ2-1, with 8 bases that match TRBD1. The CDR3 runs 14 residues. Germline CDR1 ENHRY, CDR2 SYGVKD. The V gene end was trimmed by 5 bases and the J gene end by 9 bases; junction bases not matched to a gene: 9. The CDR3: CAISLDREFAEQFF. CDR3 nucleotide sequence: TGTGCCATCAGTCTGGACAGGGAGTTTGCTGAGCAGTTCTTC.

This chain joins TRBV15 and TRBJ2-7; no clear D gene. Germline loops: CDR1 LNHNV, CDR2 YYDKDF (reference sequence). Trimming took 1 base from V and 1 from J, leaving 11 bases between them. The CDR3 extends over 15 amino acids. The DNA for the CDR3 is TGTGCCACCAGCAGAGGAAGGGATCTGTCCTACGAGCAGTACTTC. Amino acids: CATSRGRDLSYEQYF.